This TCR beta chain was sequenced for a study of blood T cell repertoires in COVID-19. About the research overall: The analysed material was cDNA or gDNA that came from T cells, B-cell-depleted T cells, or PBMCs.

The germline gives CDR1 LNHDA, CDR2 SQIVND (reference sequence). The CDR3 extends over 12 amino acids. V lost 5 bases and J lost 6, with 9 bases in between. Produced via immunoSEQ multiplex PCR; TCRdb's table is partial and in-frame only. The profile shows 77,000 or so clones, approximately 79% of them singletons. This TCR came from a human donor with acute or convalescent COVID-19. The donor label of this sample is uncertain. The rearrangement uses TRBV19 and TRBJ2-3; weak D call: TRBD2 (5 bases). Source material: peripheral blood. CDR3 protein: CASSQEVDTQYF. Here the CDR3 DNA reads TGTGCCAGTAGTCAGGAGGTTGATACGCAGTATTTT.